This TCR beta chain was identified during a study of T cell repertoires in cytomegalovirus infection. Study information: Public TCR beta signatures provided an indication of both CMV infection and a matching HLA type.

Each CDR3 protein is one row after TCRdb ran MiXCR on the reads. Of under 200,000 distinct CDR3 sequences in the sample, under 30% were seen once. This CDR3 has 12 residues. On this clonotype: The antigen is undetermined. Germline is not matched at one junction end, which may reflect a read error.

Study-level points and caveats: HLA-C-restricted CMV clonotypes gave the most frequent clonotype in two of eight donors. People with CMV and the relevant HLA were identified by cumulative public TCR beta family frequency.

The sequence came from a human donor in good health (CMV status not recorded). Some clones in this sample may be carry-over from other donors' samples. The rearrangement links TRBV12-3 or TRBV12-4 to TRBJ1-5; D not resolved. Sequences were obtained from PBMCs. The CDR3 sequence: CASSLAAEHQHF. The CDR3 DNA reads TGTGCCAGCAGCTTAGCGGCGGAGCACCAGCATTTT.